This TCR beta chain is from a study of radiotherapy plus CTLA-4 blockade in lung cancer. Across the study: Across the patients, objective responses occurred in less than 20%, and disease control in about 29%.

Study results and caveats: After treatment with radiotherapy plus ipilimumab, TCR clones that came from the tumor expanded in blood. It was early blood T cell clone dynamics, with interferon-beta, that reportedly best predicted response.

The protocol was immunoSEQ multiplex PCR, while the TCRdb copy is restricted to in-frame clones and leaves out a portion. The repertoire holds tens of thousands of clones, with 79% as singletons. About this clone: Its antigen remains unidentified.

CDR1 and CDR2 from the germline V gene are SGHRS and YFSETQ. The CDR3 spans 15 residues. Deletions cut 5 bases from V and 5 bases from J, with 14 bases between. The TCR sequence derives from a human donor with non-small cell lung cancer that progressed on radiotherapy plus ipilimumab. This chain connects TRBV5-1 to TRBJ1-6, with D maybe TRBD1 (6 bases). The sequencing here drew on peripheral blood, taken from a patient treated with radiotherapy plus ipilimumab. This CDR3 reads CASSLQTGNNSPLHF. DNA for the CDR3: TGCGCCAGCAGTCTACAGACAGGCAATAATTCACCCCTCCACTTT.